The source of this TCR beta chain is a study of technical replicates of blood from a few donors. Germline values: CDR1 SGHVS, CDR2 FNYEAQ. This CDR3 has 14 amino acids. V gave up 6 bases and J gave up 5 bases; unmatched junction bases: 6. The protocol was immunoSEQ multiplex PCR, while the TCRdb copy is restricted to in-frame clones and leaves out a portion. The data hold 50,000 to 70,000 clones, with approximately 88% observed a single time. The TCR sequence derives from a human donor in good health. Some clones in this sample may be carry-over from other donors' samples. The chain combines TRBV7-6 with TRBJ2-3; 9 positions agree with TRBD1. Sequenced: PBMCs. The CDR3 spells CASRKTDRGDTQYF. DNA of the CDR3: TGTGCCAGCAGAAAAACGGACAGGGGAGATACGCAGTATTTT.